A single T cell receptor (beta chain) is shown here with its context. No antigen is known for it. Some clones are missing from TCRdb's copy, which holds only in-frame ones; the method was immunoSEQ multiplex PCR. The sample lists about 130,000 clones; about 89% were seen once. The record originates from a study of T cell responses to AZD1222 COVID-19 vaccine. Study-level results: There were vaccine-associated CD4 TCRs across spike, dominant at 160-218 and 743-854. Clonal diversity was possibly underestimated; the donors were predominantly white British and more often female. Only 5 or 6 individuals given AZD1222 were seropositive at baseline. No repertoire was sampled before or during the peak T cell response, only after it.

The sequencing used peripheral blood, collected on day 0 of AZD1222 vaccination. The origin of this receptor is an adult in good health.

The CDR3 loop is CASSEERGSGNTIYF. The CDR3 nucleotides are TGTGCCAGCAGTGAAGAAAGGGGTTCTGGAAACACCATATATTTT. The chain joins TRBV6-1 to TRBJ1-3, with D tentatively TRBD1 (5 bases). The CDR3 consists of 15 residues. The germline V gene has CDR1 MNHNS and CDR2 SASEGT. Trimming took 1 base from V and 1 from J, leaving 8 bases between them.